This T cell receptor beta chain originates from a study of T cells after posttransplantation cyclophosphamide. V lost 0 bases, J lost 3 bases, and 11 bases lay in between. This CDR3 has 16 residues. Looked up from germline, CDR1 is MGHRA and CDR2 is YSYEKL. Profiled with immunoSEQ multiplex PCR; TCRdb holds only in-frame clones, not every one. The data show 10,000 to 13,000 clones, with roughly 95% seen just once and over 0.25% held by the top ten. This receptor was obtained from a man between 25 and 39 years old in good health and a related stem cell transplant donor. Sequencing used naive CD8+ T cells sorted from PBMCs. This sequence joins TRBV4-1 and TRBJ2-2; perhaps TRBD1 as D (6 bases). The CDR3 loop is CASSQDGGHYTGELFF. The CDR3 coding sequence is TGCGCCAGCAGCCAAGATGGGGGCCACTACACCGGGGAGCTGTTTTTT.